Sequencing of this T cell receptor beta chain was carried out in a study of blood T cell repertoires in COVID-19. CDR3 size: 16 residues. V lost 0 bases and J lost 4, with 12 bases in between. Germline values: CDR1 SGHTA, CDR2 FQGNSA. Generated by immunoSEQ multiplex PCR, the TCRdb table keeps only in-frame clones and is missing some. The sample consists of approximately 300,000 clones, roughly nine tenths of them appearing once. The sequence came from a man aged 18 to 29 who had recovered from COVID-19. Sequences were obtained from peripheral blood. V and J are TRBV7-2 and TRBJ2-2, with D possibly being TRBD2 (5 bases). The DNA of the CDR3 is TGTGCCAGCAGCTTAGCGCGTCTAGCAGCCACCGGGGAGCTGTTTTTT. Translation: CASSLARLAATGELFF.